Listed below are T cell receptor beta chains from one sample, sequenced in a study of T cell responses to AZD1222 COVID-19 vaccine. Profiling relied on immunoSEQ multiplex PCR, and the TCRdb table lists in-frame clones only, not all of them. Seen here are 80,000 to 100,000 clones, 80% to 90% observed once, and the top ten hold around 10%. Material: peripheral blood, obtained on day 0 of MenACWY control vaccination. These receptor sequences come from an adult in good health. Both conserved end residues are part of each CDR3. A D gene is named only where the DNA matches it firmly.

CDR3 protein	D gene	V gene	J gene
CASSLGVSSYNEQFF	NA	TRBV5-5	TRBJ2-1
CASSLEWAAQETQYF	NA	TRBV11-2	TRBJ2-5
CASSKDAAQETQYF	NA	TRBV21-1	TRBJ2-5
CASRTSGGFDEQYF	TRBD2	TRBV27	TRBJ2-7
CATTGQSNSPLHF	NA	TRBV28	TRBJ1-6
CASRNDREQFF	NA	TRBV5-4	TRBJ2-1
CASSPGTGGVGDSPLHF	TRBD1	TRBV7-6	TRBJ1-6
CASSTRDRVGYTQYF	TRBD1	TRBV6-5	TRBJ2-3
CASSLTANQPQHF	NA	TRBV5-5	TRBJ1-5
CASSRDRGTNVEAFF	TRBD1	TRBV5-4	TRBJ1-1
CASSLNGLSNQPQHF	NA	TRBV19	TRBJ1-5
CASSLGTSGGRKATQYF	TRBD2	TRBV2	TRBJ2-3
CAISDRGSNQPQHF	TRBD1	TRBV10-3	TRBJ1-5
CASSSGTGNNEKLFF	TRBD1	TRBV5-1	TRBJ1-4
CASSSRDRGLGGELFF	TRBD1	TRBV27	TRBJ2-2
CASSKSRGHQPQHF	NA	TRBV21-1	TRBJ1-5
CASSPTGSYEQYF	TRBD1	TRBV18	TRBJ2-7
CAWSGTGTGNPPLGYEQYF	TRBD1	TRBV30	TRBJ2-7
CASSQAGSFPLRATDTQYF	NA	TRBV4-3	TRBJ2-3
CASNGGGASYNEQFF	NA	TRBV6-5	TRBJ2-1
CASSSTGVGNQPQHF	TRBD1	TRBV7-9	TRBJ1-5
CASSLQVADGYTF	NA	TRBV11-1	TRBJ1-2
CASSLNIGEKLFF	NA	TRBV7-2	TRBJ1-4
CASGDAFTDTQYF	NA	TRBV12-5	TRBJ2-3
CASSSGASRTDTQYF	NA	TRBV7-9	TRBJ2-3
CASSIAGPDTGLGTQYF	NA	TRBV19	TRBJ2-5
CASSQPWTGEGNEQFF	TRBD1	TRBV3-1/TRBV3-2	TRBJ2-1
CASSKGTVGTEAFF	TRBD1	TRBV5-4	TRBJ1-1
CASSLTGLSYGYTF	TRBD1	TRBV27	TRBJ1-2
CASSIQGTGSPLHF	NA	TRBV2	TRBJ1-6
CATSPAAGWTGELFF	NA	TRBV15	TRBJ2-2
CASRGENTEAFF	NA	TRBV28	TRBJ1-1
CASSRAYNEQFF	NA	TRBV19	TRBJ2-1
CASSQGERDEWGMYGYTF	NA	TRBV4-2	TRBJ1-2
CASSPPARARSSYEQYF	NA	TRBV18	TRBJ2-7
CASSELSYEQYF	NA	TRBV6-1	TRBJ2-7
CATSDRGQTQPQHF	TRBD1	TRBV24-1	TRBJ1-5
CASSPGTANYGYTF	TRBD1	TRBV7-2	TRBJ1-2
CASSDQGIKGYYGYTF	NA	TRBV2	TRBJ1-2
CASRGSFEAFF	NA	TRBV6-5	TRBJ1-1
CASSSGPPSGVGEQYF	TRBD2	TRBV7-2	TRBJ2-7